This record looks at one T cell receptor beta chain sequence and its context. Its antigen is currently unknown. Sequencing was performed with immunoSEQ multiplex PCR; in TCRdb, only in-frame clones are kept and a portion is missing. The sample has approximately 11,000 clones; around 80% are singletons. These data come from a study of a mutant IDH1 vaccine in newly diagnosed glioma. At the level of the study: At week 47 came visit V13, while visit V12 had come at week 35.

The V end was cut by 11 bases, the J end by 4 bases, with 11 bases between. CDR1 SNHLY and CDR2 FYNNEI come from the germline V gene. The CDR3 consists of 12 residues. Stated time point: week 47, end of study. What each vaccine dose contained was 300 ug of mutant IDH1 20-mer peptide, accompanied by topical imiquimod. V usage is TRBV2 and J usage is TRBJ2-2; TRBD1 is a possible D gene (6 bases). The source material was PBMCs, sampled from a glioma patient whose treatment included an IDH1 peptide vaccine. The receptor was derived from a man aged 25 to 40 with glioma. CDR3: CARARGTGELFF. CDR3 nucleotides: TGTGCCCGCGCCAGGGGCACCGGGGAGCTGTTTTTT.